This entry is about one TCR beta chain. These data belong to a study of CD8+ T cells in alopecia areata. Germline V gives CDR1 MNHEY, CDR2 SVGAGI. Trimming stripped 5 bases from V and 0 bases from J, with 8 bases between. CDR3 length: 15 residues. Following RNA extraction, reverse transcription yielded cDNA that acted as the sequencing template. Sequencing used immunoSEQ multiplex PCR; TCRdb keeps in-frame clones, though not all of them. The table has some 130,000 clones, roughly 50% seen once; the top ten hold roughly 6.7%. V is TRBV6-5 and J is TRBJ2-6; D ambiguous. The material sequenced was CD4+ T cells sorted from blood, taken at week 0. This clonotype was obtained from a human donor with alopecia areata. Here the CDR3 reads CASSTTLSGANVLTF. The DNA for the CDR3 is TGTGCCAGCAGTACCACCCTCTCTGGGGCCAACGTCCTGACTTTC.